Presented here are 11 T cell receptor beta chains from one specimen sequenced in a study of Graves' ophthalmopathy and Graves' hyperthyroidism. Transcripts of RNA were the source for amplifying TCR beta CDR3 regions. Second-round multiplex PCR followed a first-round RT-PCR using HTBI primers. Each CDR3 protein gets one entry after TCRdb re-called the multiplex PCR reads with MiXCR. The top ten clones hold about 4% of a sample with 450,000 to 600,000 distinct CDR3 sequences, approximately 35% of them seen once. Sequences were obtained from peripheral blood or thyroid tissue (not recorded which). These receptors were obtained from an adult man with Graves' hyperthyroidism.

The rearrangement uses TRBV19 and TRBJ1-1; no firm D call. The CDR3 has 14 residues. Trimming shortened V by 5 bases and J by 5 bases, and 15 bases separated the two germline ends. CDR1 and CDR2 from the germline V gene are LNHDA and SQIVND (reference sequence). The CDR3 loop is CASSSRSSRTEAFF. Written as DNA, the CDR3 is TGTGCCAGTAGTTCACGATCCTCTAGGACTGAAGCTTTCTTT.

A few counts support this clonotype. J is TRBJ1-2 and V is TRBV19, with D unresolved. The CDR3 totals 13 residues. V lost 0 bases to trimming and J lost 4 bases, with 6 bases between them. The germline CDR1 and CDR2 sequences are LNHDA and SQIVND (reference sequence). CDR3 sequence: CASSIDYSYGYTF. DNA for the CDR3: TGTGCCAGTAGTATAGATTACAGCTATGGCTACACCTTC.

With regard to this clonotype: It is likely a read error, because the conserved phenylalanine at the end of the CDR3 is missing. The DNA is omitted, as the CDR3 cannot be located on it reliably, and the CDR3 follows TCRdb's listing. This chain connects TRBV6-4 to TRBJ2-2; the table calls TRBD1, which could not be checked here. Looked up from germline, CDR1 is MRHNA and CDR2 is SNTAGT. Termini included, the CDR3 measures 17 amino acids. CDR3 residues: CASSRAGTGSNTGELVL.

The CDR3 DNA sequence: TGTGCCAGCAGCTTAGTCCTAGCGGGGCCTTACAATGAGCAGTACTTC. Residues: CASSLVLAGPYNEQYF. This chain uses TRBV7-8 with TRBJ2-7; TRBD2 matches 9 bases. The germline V gene encodes CDR1 SGHVS and CDR2 FQNEAQ. The CDR3 extends over 16 amino acids. Losses at the gene ends were 1 base for V and 7 bases for J; bases not matched to a gene: 11.

The rearrangement links TRBV18 to TRBJ1-4; no reliable D call. The V end lost 3 bases, the J end lost 4 bases, and 6 bases lay between the germline ends. The germline CDR1 and CDR2 sequences are KGHSH and LQKENI. This CDR3 is 13 amino acids long. The CDR3 protein is CASSPRLNEKLFF. The CDR3 DNA sequence: TGTGCCAGCTCACCCCGGCTTAATGAAAAACTGTTTTTT.

A few counts support this clonotype. This sequence joins TRBV28 and TRBJ1-2, with D uncertain. The V gene lost 3 bases and the J gene lost 2 bases, with 10 bases spanning the gap. The CDR3 length is 14 residues. Germline assignment: CDR1 MDHEN and CDR2 SYDVKM. CDR3: CASSLYDGNYGYTF. DNA for the CDR3: TGTGCCAGCAGTTTGTACGACGGAAACTATGGCTACACCTTC.

In its sample, this clonotype was seen many times. The chain carries TRBV5-5 and TRBJ1-1; D might be TRBD1 (5 bases). The germline CDR1 and CDR2 sequences are SGHKS and YYEKEE (reference sequence). There are 14 residues in the CDR3. Trimming took off 7 bases at V and 0 bases at J, with 13 bases between the two ends. CDR3 bases: TGTGCCAGCGGGGACTTGGGGATGAACACTGAAGCTTTCTTT. This sequence encodes CASGDLGMNTEAFF.

In its sample, this clonotype was seen many times. V gene TRBV9 combines with J gene TRBJ2-7; D may be TRBD1 (5 bases). V was shortened by 0 bases and J by 3 bases, with 10 bases between the two germline ends. The CDR3 consists of 14 residues. Per germline, CDR1 SGDLS and CDR2 YYNGEE. Here the CDR3 DNA reads TGTGCCAGCAGCGTAGGGGCCAGGGACTACGAGCAGTACTTC. Protein sequence: CASSVGARDYEQYF.

Comments on this clonotype: One end of the junction does not line up with germline, which may come from a read error. The gene calls are TRBV9 and TRBJ1-1, with D unclear. The CDR3 covers 13 residues. Germline CDR1 reads SGDLS; CDR2 reads YYNGEE. As DNA, the CDR3 is TGTGCCAGCAGTTACTCAGCTGACACAGAAGCTTTCTTT. Protein product: CASSYSADTEAFF.

The chain uses TRBV2 and TRBJ2-3; 7 nucleotides align to TRBD2. The CDR3 is 13 amino acids. Germline CDR1 is SNHLY and CDR2 is FYNNEI. The trim removed 7 bases at V and 4 bases at J, leaving 5 bases unmatched. The CDR3: CASTERDPDTQYF. CDR3 coding DNA: TGTGCCAGCACTGAGCGGGACCCAGATACGCAGTATTTT.

Only a few counts were recorded for this clonotype. The rearrangement joins TRBV18 to TRBJ1-1; no clear D gene. Trimming took off 2 bases at V and 6 bases at J, with 16 bases between the two ends. Germline V gene lookup returns CDR1 KGHSH and CDR2 LQKENI. There are 15 residues in the CDR3. The CDR3, as DNA: TGTGCCAGCTCACCATTCAAGGGAAGAAGGGCTGAAGCTTTCTTT. As protein: CASSPFKGRRAEAFF.